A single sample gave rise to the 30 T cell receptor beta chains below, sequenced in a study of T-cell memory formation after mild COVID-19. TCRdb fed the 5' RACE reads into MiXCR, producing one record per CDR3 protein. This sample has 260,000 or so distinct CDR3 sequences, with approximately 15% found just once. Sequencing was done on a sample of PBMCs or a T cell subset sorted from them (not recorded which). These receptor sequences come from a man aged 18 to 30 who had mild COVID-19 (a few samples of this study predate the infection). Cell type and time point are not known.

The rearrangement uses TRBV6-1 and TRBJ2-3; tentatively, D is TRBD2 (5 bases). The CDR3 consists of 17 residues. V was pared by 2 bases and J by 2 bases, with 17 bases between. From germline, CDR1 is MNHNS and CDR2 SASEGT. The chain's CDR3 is CASSENSGGWTTDTQYF. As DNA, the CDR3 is TGTGCCAGCAGTGAAAACTCCGGCGGGTGGACCACAGATACGCAGTATTTT.

CDR3 sequence: CASSLSQAGHLYF. CDR3 coding DNA: TGTGCCAGCAGTTTATCGCAAGCGGGCCATCTGTACTTC. The gene calls are TRBV27 and TRBJ2-5, with D tentatively TRBD2 (6 bases). The CDR3 is 13 residues long. Germline loops: CDR1 MNHEY, CDR2 SMNVEV (reference sequence). Trimming left V 0 bases short and J 13 bases short, with 15 bases between.

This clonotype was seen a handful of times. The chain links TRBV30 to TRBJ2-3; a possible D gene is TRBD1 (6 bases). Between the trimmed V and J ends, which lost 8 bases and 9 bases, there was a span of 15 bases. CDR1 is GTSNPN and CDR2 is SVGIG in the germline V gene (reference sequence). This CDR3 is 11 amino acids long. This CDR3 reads CAGDTRRTQYF. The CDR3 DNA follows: TGTGCCGGGGACACCCGGCGGACGCAGTATTTT.

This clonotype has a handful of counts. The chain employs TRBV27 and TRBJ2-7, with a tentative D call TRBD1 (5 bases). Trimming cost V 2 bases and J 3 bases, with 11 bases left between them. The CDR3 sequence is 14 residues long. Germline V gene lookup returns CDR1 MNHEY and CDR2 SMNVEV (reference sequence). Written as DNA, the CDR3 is TGTGCCAGCAGTTTAGGAGACAGCTACTACGAGCAGTACTTC. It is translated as CASSLGDSYYEQYF.

CDR3 sequence (DNA): TGTGCCAGCGGGGCGTCCCGGGCCTACTCATCCAGCCATTCACCCCTCCACTTT. As protein: CASGASRAYSSSHSPLHF. The V call is TRBV6-1, the J call TRBJ1-6; tentative D call: TRBD1 (5 bases). The CDR3 length is 18 residues. The V end was cut by 8 bases, the J end by 8 bases, with 28 bases between. CDR1 MNHNS and CDR2 SASEGT come from the germline V gene.

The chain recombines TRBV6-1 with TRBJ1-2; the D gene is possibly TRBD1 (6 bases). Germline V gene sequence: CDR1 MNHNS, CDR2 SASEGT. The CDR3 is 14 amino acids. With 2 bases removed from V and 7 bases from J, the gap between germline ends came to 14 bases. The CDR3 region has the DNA TGTGCCAGCAGTGAATACCGGGGGGCGCGTGGCTACACCTTC. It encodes CASSEYRGARGYTF.

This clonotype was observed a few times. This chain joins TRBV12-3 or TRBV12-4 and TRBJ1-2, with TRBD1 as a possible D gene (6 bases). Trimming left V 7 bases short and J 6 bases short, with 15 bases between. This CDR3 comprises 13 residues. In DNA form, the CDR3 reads TGTGCCAGCACTCTACAGGGTGAACATGGCTACACCTTC. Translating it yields CASTLQGEHGYTF.

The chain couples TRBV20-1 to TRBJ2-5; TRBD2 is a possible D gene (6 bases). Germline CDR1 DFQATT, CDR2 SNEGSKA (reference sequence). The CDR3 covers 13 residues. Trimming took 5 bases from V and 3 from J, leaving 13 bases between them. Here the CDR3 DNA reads TGCAGTGCTCCCGGGAGAAGCAAAGAGACCCAGTACTTC. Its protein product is CSAPGRSKETQYF.

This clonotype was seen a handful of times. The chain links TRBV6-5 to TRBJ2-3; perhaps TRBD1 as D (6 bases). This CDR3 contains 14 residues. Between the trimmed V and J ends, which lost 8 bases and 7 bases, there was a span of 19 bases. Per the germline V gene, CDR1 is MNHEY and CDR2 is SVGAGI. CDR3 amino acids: CASPRGRTQNTQYF. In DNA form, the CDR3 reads TGTGCCAGCCCCAGGGGTAGGACACAAAATACGCAGTATTTT.

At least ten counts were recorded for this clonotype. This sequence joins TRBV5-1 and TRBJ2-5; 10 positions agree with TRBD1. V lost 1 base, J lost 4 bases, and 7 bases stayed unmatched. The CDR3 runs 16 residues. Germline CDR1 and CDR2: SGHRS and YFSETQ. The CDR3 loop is CASSLRSDRGTETQYF. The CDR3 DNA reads TGCGCCAGCAGCTTGAGATCGGACAGGGGGACAGAGACCCAGTACTTC. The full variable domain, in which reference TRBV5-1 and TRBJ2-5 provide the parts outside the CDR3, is KAGVTQTPRYLIKTRGQQVTLSCSPISGHRSVSWYQQTPGQGLQFLFEYFSETQRNKGNFPGRFSGRQFSNSRSEMNVSTLELGDSALYLCASSLRSDRGTETQYFGPGTRLLVL.

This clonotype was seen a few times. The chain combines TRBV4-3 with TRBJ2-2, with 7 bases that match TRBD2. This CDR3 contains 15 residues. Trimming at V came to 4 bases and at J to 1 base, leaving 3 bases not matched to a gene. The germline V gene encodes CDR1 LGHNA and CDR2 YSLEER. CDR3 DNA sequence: TGCGCCAGCAGCCTAAAGCGGGGGAACACCGGGGAGCTGTTTTTT. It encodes CASSLKRGNTGELFF.

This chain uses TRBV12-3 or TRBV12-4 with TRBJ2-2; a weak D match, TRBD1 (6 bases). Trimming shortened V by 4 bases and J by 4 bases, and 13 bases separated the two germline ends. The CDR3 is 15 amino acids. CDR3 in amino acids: CASSSRTASTGELFF. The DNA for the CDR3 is TGTGCCAGCAGTTCCCGGACAGCCAGCACCGGGGAGCTGTTTTTT.

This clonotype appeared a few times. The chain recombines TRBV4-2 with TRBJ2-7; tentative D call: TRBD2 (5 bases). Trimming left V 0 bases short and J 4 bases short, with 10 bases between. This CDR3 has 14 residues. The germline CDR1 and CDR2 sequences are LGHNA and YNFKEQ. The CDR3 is CASSQDPGSYEQYV. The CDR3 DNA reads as TGTGCCAGCAGCCAAGATCCGGGGTCGTACGAGCAGTACGTC.

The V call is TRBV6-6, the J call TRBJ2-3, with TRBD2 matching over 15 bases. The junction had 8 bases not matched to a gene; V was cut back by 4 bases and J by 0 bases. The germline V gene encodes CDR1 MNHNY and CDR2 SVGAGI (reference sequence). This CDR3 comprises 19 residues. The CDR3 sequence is CASSSWTSGGVTSTDTQYF. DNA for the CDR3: TGTGCCAGCAGTTCCTGGACTAGCGGGGGGGTCACAAGCACAGATACGCAGTATTTT.

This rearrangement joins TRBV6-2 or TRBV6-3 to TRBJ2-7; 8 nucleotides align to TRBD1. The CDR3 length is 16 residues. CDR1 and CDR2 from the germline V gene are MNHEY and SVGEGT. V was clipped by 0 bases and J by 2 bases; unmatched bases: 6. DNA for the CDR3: TGTGCCAGCAGTTACTCCCGAACAGGGGGAGCCTACGAGCAGTACGTC. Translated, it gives CASSYSRTGGAYEQYV.

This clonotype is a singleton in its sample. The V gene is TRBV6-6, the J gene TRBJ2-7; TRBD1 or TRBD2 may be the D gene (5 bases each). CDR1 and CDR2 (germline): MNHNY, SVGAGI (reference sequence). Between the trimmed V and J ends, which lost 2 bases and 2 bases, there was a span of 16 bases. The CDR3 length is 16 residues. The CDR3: CASSYPRDGLPYEQYF. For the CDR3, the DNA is TGTGCCAGCAGTTACCCTAGGGACGGACTTCCCTACGAGCAGTACTTC.

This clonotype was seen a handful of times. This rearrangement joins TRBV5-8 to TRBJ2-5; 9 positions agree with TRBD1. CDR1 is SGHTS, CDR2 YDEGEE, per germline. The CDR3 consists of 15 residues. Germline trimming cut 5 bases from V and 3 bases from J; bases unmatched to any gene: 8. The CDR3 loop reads CASRPKQGAKETQYF. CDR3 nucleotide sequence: TGTGCCAGCAGGCCTAAACAGGGGGCCAAAGAGACCCAGTACTTC.

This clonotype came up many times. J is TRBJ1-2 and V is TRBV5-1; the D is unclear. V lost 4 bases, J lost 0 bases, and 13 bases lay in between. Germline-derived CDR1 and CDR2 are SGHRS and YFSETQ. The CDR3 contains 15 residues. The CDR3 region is CASSADGFSNYGYTF. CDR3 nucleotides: TGCGCCAGCAGCGCGGACGGATTTTCTAACTATGGCTACACCTTC.

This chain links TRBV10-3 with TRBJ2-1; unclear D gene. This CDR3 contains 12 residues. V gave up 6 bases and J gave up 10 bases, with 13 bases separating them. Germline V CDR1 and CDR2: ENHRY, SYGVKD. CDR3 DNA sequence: TGTGCCATCAGGGACGGCGTGGGGGAGCAGTTCTTC. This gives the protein CAIRDGVGEQFF.

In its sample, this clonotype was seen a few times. CDR3 DNA: TGCAGTGCTAGAGGACTAGCGGGGCACCAAGAGACCCAGTACTTC. Its translation: CSARGLAGHQETQYF. The chain uses TRBV20-1 and TRBJ2-5; 11 bases are a match to TRBD2. CDR3 size: 15 residues. The J segment lost 0 bases and the V segment lost 1 base, leaving 1 base of the junction unmatched. Germline-derived CDR1 and CDR2 are DFQATT and SNEGSKA (reference sequence).

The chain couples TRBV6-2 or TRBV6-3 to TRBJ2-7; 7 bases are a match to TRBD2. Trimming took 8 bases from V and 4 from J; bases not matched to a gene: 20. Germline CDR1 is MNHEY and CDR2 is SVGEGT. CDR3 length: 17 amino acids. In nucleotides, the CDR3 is TGTGCCAGCCGTCGTGGGGGGGGACCCAGGACCTCTTACGAGCAGTACGTC. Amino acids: CASRRGGGPRTSYEQYV.

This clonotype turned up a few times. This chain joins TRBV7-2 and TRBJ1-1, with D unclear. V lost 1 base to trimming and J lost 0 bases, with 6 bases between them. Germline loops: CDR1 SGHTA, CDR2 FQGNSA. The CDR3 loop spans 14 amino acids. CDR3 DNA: TGTGCCAGCAGCTTAGGGGCGATGAACACTGAAGCTTTCTTT. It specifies CASSLGAMNTEAFF.

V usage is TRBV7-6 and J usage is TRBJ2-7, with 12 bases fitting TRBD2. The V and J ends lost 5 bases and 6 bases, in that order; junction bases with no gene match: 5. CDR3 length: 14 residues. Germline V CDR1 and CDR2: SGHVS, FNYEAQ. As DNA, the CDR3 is TGTGCCAGCAGCGCCGCTAGCGGGGGGGGCGAGCAGTACTTC. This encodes CASSAASGGGEQYF.

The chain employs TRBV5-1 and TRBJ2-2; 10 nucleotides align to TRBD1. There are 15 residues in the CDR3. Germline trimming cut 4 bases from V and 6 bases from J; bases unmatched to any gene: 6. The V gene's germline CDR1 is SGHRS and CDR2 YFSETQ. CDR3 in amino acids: CASSLRQGAAGELFF. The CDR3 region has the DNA TGCGCCAGCAGCCTACGACAGGGGGCGGCCGGGGAGCTGTTTTTT.

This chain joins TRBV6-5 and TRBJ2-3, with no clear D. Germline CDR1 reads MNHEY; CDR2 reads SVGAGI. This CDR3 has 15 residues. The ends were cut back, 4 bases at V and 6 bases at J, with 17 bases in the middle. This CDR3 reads CASSSGPQGIDTQYF. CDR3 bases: TGTGCCAGCAGTTCCGGGCCCCAAGGGATCGATACGCAGTATTTT.

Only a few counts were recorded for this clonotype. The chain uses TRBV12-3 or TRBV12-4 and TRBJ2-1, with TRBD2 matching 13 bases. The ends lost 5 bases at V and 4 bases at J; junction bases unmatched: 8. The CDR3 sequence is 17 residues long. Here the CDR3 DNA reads TGTGCCAGCAGTGGGTGGACTAGCGGGGGCCATTACAATGAGCAGTTCTTC. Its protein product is CASSGWTSGGHYNEQFF.

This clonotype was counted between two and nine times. CDR3 sequence reads: CASSFNANSPLHF. In DNA, the CDR3 is TGTGCCAGCAGCTTTAACGCCAACTCACCCCTCCACTTT. The gene calls are TRBV7-2 and TRBJ1-6; D is undetermined. Germline values: CDR1 SGHTA, CDR2 FQGNSA. V was pared by 3 bases and J by 10 bases, with 10 bases between. This CDR3 has 13 residues.

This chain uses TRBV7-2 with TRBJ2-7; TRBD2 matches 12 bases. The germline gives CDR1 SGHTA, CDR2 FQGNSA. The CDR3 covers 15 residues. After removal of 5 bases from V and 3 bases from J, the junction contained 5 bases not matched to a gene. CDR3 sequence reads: CASSPLAGGLYEQYV. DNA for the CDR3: TGTGCCAGCAGCCCACTAGCGGGGGGACTCTACGAGCAGTACGTC.

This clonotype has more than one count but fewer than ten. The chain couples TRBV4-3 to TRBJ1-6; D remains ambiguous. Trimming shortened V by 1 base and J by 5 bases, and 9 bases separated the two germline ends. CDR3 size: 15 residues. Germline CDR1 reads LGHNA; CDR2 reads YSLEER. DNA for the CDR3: TGCGCCAGCAGCCAAGTCCACGTAAATAATTCACCCCTCCACTTT. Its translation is CASSQVHVNNSPLHF.

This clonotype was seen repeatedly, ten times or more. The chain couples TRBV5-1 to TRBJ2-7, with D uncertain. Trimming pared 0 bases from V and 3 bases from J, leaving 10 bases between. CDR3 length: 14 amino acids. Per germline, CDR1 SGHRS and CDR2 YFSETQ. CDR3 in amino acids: CASSLGGGRYEQYF. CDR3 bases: TGCGCCAGCAGCTTGGGAGGCGGACGCTACGAGCAGTACTTC.